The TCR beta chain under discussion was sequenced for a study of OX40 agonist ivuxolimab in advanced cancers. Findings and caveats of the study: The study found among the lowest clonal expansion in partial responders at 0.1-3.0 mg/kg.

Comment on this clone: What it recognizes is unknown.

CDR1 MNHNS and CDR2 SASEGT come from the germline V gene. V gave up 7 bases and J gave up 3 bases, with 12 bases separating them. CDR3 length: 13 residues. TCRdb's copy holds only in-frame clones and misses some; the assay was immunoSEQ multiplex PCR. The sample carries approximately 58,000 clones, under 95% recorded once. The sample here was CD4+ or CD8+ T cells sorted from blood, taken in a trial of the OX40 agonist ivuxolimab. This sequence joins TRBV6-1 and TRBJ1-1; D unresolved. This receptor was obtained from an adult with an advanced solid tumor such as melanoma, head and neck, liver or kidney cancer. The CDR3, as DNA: TGTGCCAGCATAAGCCTGACATACACTGAAGCTTTCTTT. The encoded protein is CASISLTYTEAFF.